This entry concerns a single T cell receptor (beta chain). This sample is drawn from a study of T cells in Graves' hyperthyroidism and ophthalmopathy. The CDR3 length is 15 residues. The V and J ends lost 3 bases and 13 bases, in that order; junction bases with no gene match: 15. CDR1 is DFQATT and CDR2 is SNEGSKA in the germline V gene (reference sequence). TCR beta CDR3 regions were amplified from RNA transcripts. RT-PCR in the first round (using the HTBI primer set) targeted the TCR CDR3. TCRdb reprocessed the multiplex PCR reads with MiXCR, giving one entry per CDR3 protein. The sample carries under 350,000 distinct CDR3 sequences, over 15% recorded once.

V is TRBV20-1 and J is TRBJ1-6; TRBD1 matches 7 bases. The receptor comes from a woman in her fifties or sixties with Graves' hyperthyroidism. Material: blood. CDR3 in amino acids: CSARAPGTDVLPLHF. The CDR3 DNA is TGCAGTGCTAGGGCTCCCGGGACAGACGTATTGCCCCTCCACTTT.